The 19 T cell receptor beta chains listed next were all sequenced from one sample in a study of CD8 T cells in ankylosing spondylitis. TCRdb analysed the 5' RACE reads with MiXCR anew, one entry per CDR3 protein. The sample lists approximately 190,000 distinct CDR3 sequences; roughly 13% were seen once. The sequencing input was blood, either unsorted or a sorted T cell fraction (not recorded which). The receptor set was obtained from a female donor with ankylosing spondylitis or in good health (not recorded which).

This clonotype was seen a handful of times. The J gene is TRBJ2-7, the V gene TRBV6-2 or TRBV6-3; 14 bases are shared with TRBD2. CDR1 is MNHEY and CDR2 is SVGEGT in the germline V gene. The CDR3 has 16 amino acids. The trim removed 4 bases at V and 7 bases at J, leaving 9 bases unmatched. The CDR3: CASSFTPGLAGEEQYF. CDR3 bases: TGTGCCAGCAGTTTCACACCGGGACTAGCGGGAGAAGAGCAGTACTTC.

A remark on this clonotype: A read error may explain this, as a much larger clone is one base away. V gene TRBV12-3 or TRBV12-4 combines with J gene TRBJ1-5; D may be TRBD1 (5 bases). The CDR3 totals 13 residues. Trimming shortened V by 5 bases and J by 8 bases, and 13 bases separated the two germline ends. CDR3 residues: CASSLTGVEPQHF. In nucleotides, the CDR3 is TGTGCCAGCAGTCTAACAGGAGTGGAGCCCCAGCATTTT.

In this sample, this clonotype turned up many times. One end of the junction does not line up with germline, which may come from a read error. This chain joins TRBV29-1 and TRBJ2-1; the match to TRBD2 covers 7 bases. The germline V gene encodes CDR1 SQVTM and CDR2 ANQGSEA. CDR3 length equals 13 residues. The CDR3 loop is CCVAGPSYNEQFF. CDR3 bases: TGCTGCGTAGCGGGCCCTTCCTACAATGAGCAGTTCTTC.

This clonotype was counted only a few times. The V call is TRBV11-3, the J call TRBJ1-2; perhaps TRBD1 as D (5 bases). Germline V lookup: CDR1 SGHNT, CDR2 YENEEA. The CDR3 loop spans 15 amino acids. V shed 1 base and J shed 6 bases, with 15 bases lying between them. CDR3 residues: CASSLVSPREDGYTF. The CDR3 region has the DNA TGTGCCAGCAGCTTAGTTTCCCCCAGGGAGGATGGCTACACCTTC. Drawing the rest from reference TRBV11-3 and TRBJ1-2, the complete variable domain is EAGVVQSPRYKIIEKKQPVAFWCNPISGHNTLYWYLQNLGQGPELLIRYENEEAVDDSQLPKDRFSAERLKGVDSTLKIQPAELGDSAVYLCASSLVSPREDGYTFGSGTRLTVV.

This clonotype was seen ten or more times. The CDR3 DNA is TGTGCCAGCAGCCGACGACAGAACCATGGCTACACCTTC. Amino acids: CASSRRQNHGYTF. The chain has TRBV12-3 or TRBV12-4 and TRBJ1-2, with D possibly matching TRBD1 (5 bases). The CDR3 contains 13 residues. With 6 bases removed from V and 6 bases from J, the gap between germline ends came to 14 bases.

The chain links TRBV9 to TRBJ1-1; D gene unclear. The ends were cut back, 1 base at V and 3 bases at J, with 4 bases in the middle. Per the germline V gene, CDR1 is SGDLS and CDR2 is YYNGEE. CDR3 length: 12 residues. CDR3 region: CASSVLDTEAFF. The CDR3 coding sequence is TGTGCCAGCAGCGTATTAGACACTGAAGCTTTCTTT.

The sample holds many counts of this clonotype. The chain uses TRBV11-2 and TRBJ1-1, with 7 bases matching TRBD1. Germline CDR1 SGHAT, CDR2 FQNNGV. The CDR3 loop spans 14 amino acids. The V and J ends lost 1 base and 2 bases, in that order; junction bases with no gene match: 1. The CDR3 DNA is TGTGCCAGCAGCTTAGGACAGGGCAACACTGAAGCTTTCTTT. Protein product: CASSLGQGNTEAFF.

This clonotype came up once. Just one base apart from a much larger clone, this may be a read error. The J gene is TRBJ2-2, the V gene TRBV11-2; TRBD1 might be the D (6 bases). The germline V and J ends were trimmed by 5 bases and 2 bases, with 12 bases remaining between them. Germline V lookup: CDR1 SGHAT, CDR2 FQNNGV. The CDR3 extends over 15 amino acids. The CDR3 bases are TGTGCCAGCAGCAGATGGGACATCAACACCGGGGAGCTGTTTTTT. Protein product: CASSRWDINTGELFF. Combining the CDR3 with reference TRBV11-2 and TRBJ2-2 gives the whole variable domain EAGVAQSPRYKIIEKRQSVAFWCNPISGHATLYWYQQILGQGPKLLIQFQNNGVVDDSQLPKDRFSAERLKGVDSTLKIQPAKLEDSAVYLCASSRWDINTGELFFGEGSRLTVL.

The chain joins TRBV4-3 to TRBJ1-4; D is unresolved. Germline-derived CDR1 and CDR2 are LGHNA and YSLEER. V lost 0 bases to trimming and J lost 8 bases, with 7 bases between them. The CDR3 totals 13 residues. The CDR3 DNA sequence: TGCGCCAGCAGCCAAGATGCCACCGAAAAACTGTTTTTT. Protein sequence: CASSQDATEKLFF.

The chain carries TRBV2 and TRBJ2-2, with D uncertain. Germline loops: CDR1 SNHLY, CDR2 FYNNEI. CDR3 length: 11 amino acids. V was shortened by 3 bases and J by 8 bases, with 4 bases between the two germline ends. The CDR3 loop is CASSEGGELFF. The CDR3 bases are TGTGCCAGCAGTGAGGGGGGGGAGCTGTTTTTT.

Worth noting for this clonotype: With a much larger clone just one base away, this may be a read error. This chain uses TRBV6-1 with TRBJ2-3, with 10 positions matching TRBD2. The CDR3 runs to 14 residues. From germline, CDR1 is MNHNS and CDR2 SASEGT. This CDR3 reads CAGRPSGSQDTQYF. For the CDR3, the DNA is TGTGCCGGCAGACCTAGCGGGAGTCAAGATACGCAGTATTTT.

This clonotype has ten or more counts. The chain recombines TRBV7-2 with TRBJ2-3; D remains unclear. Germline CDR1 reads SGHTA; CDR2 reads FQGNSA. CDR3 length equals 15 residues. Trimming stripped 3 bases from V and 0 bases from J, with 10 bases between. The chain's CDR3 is CASSFQASSTDTQYF. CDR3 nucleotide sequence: TGTGCCAGCAGCTTTCAGGCGTCTAGCACAGATACGCAGTATTTT.

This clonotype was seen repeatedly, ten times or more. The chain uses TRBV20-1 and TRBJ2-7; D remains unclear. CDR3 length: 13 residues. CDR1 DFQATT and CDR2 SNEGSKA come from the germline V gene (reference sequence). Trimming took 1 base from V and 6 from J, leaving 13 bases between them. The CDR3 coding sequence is TGCAGTGCTAGAGGAACTATTTTGTTCGAGCAGTACTTC. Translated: CSARGTILFEQYF.

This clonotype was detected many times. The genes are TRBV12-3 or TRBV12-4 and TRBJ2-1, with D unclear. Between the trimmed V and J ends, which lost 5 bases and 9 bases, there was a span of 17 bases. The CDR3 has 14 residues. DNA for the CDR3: TGTGCCAGCAGTCATCCGATCAAGGGAAGTGAGCAGTTCTTC. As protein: CASSHPIKGSEQFF.

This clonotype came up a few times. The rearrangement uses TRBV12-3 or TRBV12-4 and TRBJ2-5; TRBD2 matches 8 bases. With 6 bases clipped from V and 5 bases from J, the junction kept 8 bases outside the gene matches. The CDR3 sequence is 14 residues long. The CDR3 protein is CASSLSGSGETQYF. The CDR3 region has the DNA TGTGCCAGCAGCTTAAGCGGGAGCGGGGAGACCCAGTACTTC.

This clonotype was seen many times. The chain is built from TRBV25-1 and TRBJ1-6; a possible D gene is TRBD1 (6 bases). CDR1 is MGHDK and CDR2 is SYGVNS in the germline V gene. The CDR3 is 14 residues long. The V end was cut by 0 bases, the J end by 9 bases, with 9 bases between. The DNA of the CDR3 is TGTGCCAGCAGTGAATACGGGGGCGGTTCACCCCTCCACTTT. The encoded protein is CASSEYGGGSPLHF.

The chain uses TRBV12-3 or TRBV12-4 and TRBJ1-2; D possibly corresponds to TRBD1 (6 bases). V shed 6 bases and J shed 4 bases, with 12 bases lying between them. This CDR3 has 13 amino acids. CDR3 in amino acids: CASRAQGAYGYTF. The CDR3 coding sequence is TGTGCCAGCAGGGCACAGGGAGCCTATGGCTACACCTTC.

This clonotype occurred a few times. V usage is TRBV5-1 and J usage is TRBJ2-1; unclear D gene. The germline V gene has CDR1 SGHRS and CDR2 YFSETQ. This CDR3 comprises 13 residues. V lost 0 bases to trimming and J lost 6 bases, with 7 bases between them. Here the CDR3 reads CASSLDPGNEQFF. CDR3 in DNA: TGCGCCAGCAGCTTGGACCCCGGCAATGAGCAGTTCTTC.

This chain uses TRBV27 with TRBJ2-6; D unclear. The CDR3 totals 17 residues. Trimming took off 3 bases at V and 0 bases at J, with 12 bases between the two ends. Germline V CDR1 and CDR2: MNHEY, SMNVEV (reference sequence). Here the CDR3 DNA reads TGTGCCAGCAGTTTTCGGGCCCAGAGCTCTGGGGCCAACGTCCTGACTTTC. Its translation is CASSFRAQSSGANVLTF. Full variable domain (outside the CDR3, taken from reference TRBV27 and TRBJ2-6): EAQVTQNPRYLITVTGKKLTVTCSQNMNHEYMSWYRQDPGLGLRQIYYSMNVEVTDKGDVPEGYKVSRKEKRNFPLILESPSPNQTSLYFCASSFRAQSSGANVLTFGAGSRLTVL.